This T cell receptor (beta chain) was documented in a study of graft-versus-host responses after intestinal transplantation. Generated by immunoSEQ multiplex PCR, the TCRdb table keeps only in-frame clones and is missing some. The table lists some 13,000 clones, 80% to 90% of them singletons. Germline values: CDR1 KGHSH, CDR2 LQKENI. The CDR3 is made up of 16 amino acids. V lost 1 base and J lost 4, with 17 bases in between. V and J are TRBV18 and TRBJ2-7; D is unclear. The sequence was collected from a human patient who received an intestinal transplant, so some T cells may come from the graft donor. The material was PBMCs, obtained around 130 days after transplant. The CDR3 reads CASSPQVGSQSYEQYF. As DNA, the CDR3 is TGTGCCAGCTCACCACAGGTGGGATCGCAATCGTACGAGCAGTACTTC.